One and the same sample provided the 3 T cell receptor beta chains below, sequenced in a study of blood T cell repertoires in COVID-19. Some clones are missing from TCRdb's copy, which holds only in-frame ones; the method was immunoSEQ multiplex PCR. The table records 95,000 or so clones, less than 90% of them present only once. The sequenced sample consisted of peripheral blood. These receptors all stem from a man aged 80 or over with active or convalescent COVID-19.

This clone was detected once. The chain carries TRBV29-1 and TRBJ2-1, with 7 bases fitting TRBD1. V shed 2 bases and J 9 bases; nucleotides not matched to a gene: 10. CDR3 length: 14 residues. Germline lookup yields CDR1 SQVTM and CDR2 ANQGSEA. CDR3 sequence: CSVELGLQGSEQFF. In nucleotides, the CDR3 is TGCAGCGTTGAACTTGGATTACAGGGGAGTGAGCAGTTCTTC.

The gene calls are TRBV5-1 and TRBJ1-4; 8 bases agree with TRBD1. The junction had 6 bases not matched to a gene; V was cut back by 3 bases and J by 8 bases. Germline lookup yields CDR1 SGHRS and CDR2 YFSETQ. The CDR3 contains 14 residues. The chain's CDR3 is CASSSPTGDEKLFF. The CDR3 coding sequence is TGCGCCAGCAGCTCCCCGACAGGGGACGAAAAACTGTTTTTT.

The chain recombines TRBV5-8 with TRBJ1-5; possibly TRBD1 for D (5 bases). Germline V gives CDR1 SGHTS, CDR2 YDEGEE. V was pared by 2 bases and J by 5 bases, with 8 bases between. The CDR3 sequence is 13 residues long. The CDR3 DNA reads as TGTGCCAGCAGCTTTCTCAGGGATCAGCCCCAGCATTTT. It specifies CASSFLRDQPQHF.